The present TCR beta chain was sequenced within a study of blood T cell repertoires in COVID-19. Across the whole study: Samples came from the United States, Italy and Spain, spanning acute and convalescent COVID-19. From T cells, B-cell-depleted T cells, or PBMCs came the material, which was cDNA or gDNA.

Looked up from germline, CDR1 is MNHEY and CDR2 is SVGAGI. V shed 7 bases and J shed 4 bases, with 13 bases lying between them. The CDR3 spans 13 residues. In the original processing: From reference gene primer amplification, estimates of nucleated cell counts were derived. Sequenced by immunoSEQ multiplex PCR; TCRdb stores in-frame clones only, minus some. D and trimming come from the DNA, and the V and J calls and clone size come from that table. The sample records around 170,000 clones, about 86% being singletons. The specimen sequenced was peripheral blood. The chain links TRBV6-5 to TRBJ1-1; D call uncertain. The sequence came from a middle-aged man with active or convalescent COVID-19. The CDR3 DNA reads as TGTGCCAGCATTCCCGGGAGTCTCACTGAAGCTTTCTTT. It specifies CASIPGSLTEAFF.